This paragraph reports one T cell receptor (beta chain). This sample was included in a study of blood T cell repertoires in COVID-19. Study-level information: Both acute and convalescent COVID-19 samples were obtained from the United States, Italy and Spain. T cells, B-cell-depleted T cells, or PBMCs supplied cDNA or gDNA.

Original analysis: For nucleated cells, counts were estimated from reference gene primer amplification. TCRdb's table, derived via immunoSEQ multiplex PCR, lists solely in-frame clones and lacks some. That table supplies the V and J calls and clone size; D and trimming were determined from the DNA. Of roughly 200,000 clones detected, about 88% appear once; the ten largest clones hold 3% to 3.5%. The V gene's germline CDR1 is LGHNA and CDR2 YNFKEQ. V shed 3 bases, J shed 4 bases, and the junction held 6 bases outside the gene matches. The CDR3 totals 16 residues. This TCR came from a man in his 60s with acute or convalescent COVID-19. Sequencing was done on a sample of peripheral blood. The chain is built from TRBV4-2 and TRBJ1-5; TRBD1 matches at 10 bases. CDR3 protein: CASSQVGTGENQPQHF. The CDR3 nucleotides read TGTGCCAGCAGCCAGGTCGGGACAGGGGAAAATCAGCCCCAGCATTTT.